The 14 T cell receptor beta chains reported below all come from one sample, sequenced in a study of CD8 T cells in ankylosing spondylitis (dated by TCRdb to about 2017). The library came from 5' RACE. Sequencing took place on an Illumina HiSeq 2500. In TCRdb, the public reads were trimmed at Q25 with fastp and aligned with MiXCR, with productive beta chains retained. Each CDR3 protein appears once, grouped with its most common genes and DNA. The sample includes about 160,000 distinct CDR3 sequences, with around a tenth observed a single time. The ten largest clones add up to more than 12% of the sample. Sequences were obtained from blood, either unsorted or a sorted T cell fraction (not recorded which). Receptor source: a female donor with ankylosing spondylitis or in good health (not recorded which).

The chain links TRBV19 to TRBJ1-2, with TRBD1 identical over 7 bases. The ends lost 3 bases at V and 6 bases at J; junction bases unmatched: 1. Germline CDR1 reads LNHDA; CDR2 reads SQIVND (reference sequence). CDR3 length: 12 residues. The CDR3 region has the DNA TGTGCCAGTAGTATGACAGGGCATGGCTACACCTTC. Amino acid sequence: CASSMTGHGYTF.

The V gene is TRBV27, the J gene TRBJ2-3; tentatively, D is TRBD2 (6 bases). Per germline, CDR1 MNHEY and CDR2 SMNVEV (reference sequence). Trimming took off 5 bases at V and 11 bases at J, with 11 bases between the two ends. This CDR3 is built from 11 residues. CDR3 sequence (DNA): TGTGCCAGCAGTCGTGCGGGGCTGCAGTATTTT. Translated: CASSRAGLQYF.

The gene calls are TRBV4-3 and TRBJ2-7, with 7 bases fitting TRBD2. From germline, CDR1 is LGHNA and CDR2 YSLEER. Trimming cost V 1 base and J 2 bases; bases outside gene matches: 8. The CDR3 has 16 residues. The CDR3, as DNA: TGCGCCAGCAGCCAAGGGGGGGGGGACGCGACCTACGAGCAGTACTTC. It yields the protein CASSQGGGDATYEQYF.

The CDR3 DNA sequence: TGTGCCAGCAGCTTAATCCATGGTGAGCAGTTCTTC. Its translation: CASSLIHGEQFF. The chain is built from TRBV7-2 and TRBJ2-1; no firm D call. CDR3 length equals 12 residues. Germline-derived CDR1 and CDR2 are SGHTA and FQGNSA. With 2 bases removed from V and 9 bases from J, the gap between germline ends came to 8 bases.

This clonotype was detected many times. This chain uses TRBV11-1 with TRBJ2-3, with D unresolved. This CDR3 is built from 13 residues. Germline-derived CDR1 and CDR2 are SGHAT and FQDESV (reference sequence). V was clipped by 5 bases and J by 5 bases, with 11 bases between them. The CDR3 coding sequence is TGTGCCAGCAGCCCCCCCTCGGAAGATACGCAGTATTTT. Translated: CASSPPSEDTQYF.

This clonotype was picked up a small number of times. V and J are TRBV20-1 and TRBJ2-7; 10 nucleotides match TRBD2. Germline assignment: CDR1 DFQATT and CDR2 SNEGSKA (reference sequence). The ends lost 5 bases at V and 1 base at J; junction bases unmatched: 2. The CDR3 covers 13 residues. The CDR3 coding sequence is TGCAGTGCTGAGCGGGAGGGATCCTACGAGCAGTACTTC. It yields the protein CSAEREGSYEQYF.

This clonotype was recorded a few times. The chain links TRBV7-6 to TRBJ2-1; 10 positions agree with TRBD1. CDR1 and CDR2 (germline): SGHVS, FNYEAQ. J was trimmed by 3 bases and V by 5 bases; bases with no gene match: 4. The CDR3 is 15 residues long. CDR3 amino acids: CASSLGQGVYNEQFF. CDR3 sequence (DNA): TGTGCCAGCAGCCTCGGACAGGGGGTCTACAATGAGCAGTTCTTC.

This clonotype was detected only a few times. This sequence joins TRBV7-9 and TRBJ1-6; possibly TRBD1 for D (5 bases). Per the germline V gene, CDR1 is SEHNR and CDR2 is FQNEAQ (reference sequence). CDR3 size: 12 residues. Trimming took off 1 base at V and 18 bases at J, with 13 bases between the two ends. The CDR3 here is CASSLGGERPHF. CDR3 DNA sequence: TGTGCCAGCAGCTTAGGAGGGGAGCGTCCCCACTTT.

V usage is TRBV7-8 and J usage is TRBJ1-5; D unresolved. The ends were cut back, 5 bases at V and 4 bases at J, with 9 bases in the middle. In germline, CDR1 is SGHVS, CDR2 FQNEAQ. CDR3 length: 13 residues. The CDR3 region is CASSPFRNQPQHF. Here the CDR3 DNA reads TGTGCCAGCAGCCCTTTCCGGAATCAGCCCCAGCATTTT. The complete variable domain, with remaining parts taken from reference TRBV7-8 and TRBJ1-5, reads GAGVSQSPRYKVAKRGQDVALRCDPISGHVSLFWYQQALGQGPEFLTYFQNEAQLDKSGLPSDRFFAERPEGSVSTLKIQRTQQEDSAVYLCASSPFRNQPQHFGDGTRLSIL.

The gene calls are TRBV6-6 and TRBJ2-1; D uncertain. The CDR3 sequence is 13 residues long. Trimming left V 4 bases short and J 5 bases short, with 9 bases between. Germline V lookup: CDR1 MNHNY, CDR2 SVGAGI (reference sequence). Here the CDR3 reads CASSSGSNNEQFF. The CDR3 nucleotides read TGTGCCAGCAGTTCCGGGTCGAACAATGAGCAGTTCTTC.

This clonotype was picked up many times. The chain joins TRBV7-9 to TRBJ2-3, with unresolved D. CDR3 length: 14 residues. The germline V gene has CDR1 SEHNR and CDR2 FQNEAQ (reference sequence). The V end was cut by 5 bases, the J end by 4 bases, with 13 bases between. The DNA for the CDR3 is TGTGCCAGCAGCCAGGAGTGGCAAGCAGATACGCAGTATTTT. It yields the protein CASSQEWQADTQYF.

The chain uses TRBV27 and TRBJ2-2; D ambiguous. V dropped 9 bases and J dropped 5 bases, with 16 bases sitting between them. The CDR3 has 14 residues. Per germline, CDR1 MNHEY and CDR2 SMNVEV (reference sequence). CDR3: CASRRGVATGELFF. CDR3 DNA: TGTGCCAGTCGACGTGGGGTCGCTACCGGGGAGCTGTTTTTT.

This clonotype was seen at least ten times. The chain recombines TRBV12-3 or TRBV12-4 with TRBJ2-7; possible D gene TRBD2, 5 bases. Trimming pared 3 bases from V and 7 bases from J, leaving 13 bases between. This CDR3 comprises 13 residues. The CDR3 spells CASSFGASGEQYF. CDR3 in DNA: TGTGCCAGCAGTTTTGGAGCTTCGGGGGAGCAGTACTTC.

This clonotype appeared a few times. CDR3 coding DNA: TGTGCCAGCAGTTTAGCGCTGGCGGGCCTAACAAATACGCAGTATTTT. Translating gives CASSLALAGLTNTQYF. The chain has TRBV12-3 or TRBV12-4 and TRBJ2-3, with D possibly matching TRBD2 (5 bases). The V end lost 0 bases, the J end lost 7 bases, and 17 bases lay between the germline ends. The CDR3 consists of 16 residues.